This TCR beta chain was obtained from a study of blood T cell repertoires in COVID-19. Sequencing used immunoSEQ multiplex PCR; TCRdb keeps in-frame clones, though not all of them. Of 650,000 to 800,000 clones listed, about nine tenths are singletons. V lost 6 bases and J 0 bases, leaving 13 bases between the germline ends. Germline V gene data show CDR1 as SEHNR and CDR2 as FQNEAQ (reference sequence). This CDR3 has 15 residues. The receptor's source is a woman aged 18-30 years with acute or convalescent COVID-19. The sample was peripheral blood. The chain joins TRBV7-9 to TRBJ2-3; D may be TRBD2 (6 bases). CDR3 sequence (DNA): TGTGCCAGCAGTCACGGGGGAGCTAGCACAGATACGCAGTATTTT. This sequence encodes CASSHGGASTDTQYF.